This TCR beta chain is drawn from a study of human T cells and chemical hapten exposure (dated by TCRdb to about 2021). Some background on the complete study: For sensitization, 2% DPC in acetone was applied to a roughly 2 cm by roughly 2 cm area of upper inner arm skin. Patients additionally received weekly therapeutic DPC doses to the scalp throughout the roughly 23-week study period. Patch testing on the upper back used Finn chambers containing 0.01% DPC, with scoring done after 6 days according to International Contact Dermatitis Research Group standards. Alopecia areata with under or over 50% scalp involvement, alopecia totalis and alopecia universalis were represented in the patient cohort, which was mostly female. The libraries were sequenced as a pool, and the TCR yield per sample differed mostly because of small variations in library volumes within the pool. This study followed changes in the peripheral blood TCR repertoire in vivo during primary and secondary sensitization of alopecia patients to the hapten diphenylcyclopropenone (DPC). Patient blood was sampled pre-sensitization (week 0) and at 2, 6 and about 24 weeks after DPC sensitization. For TCR sequencing, blood came from 25 to 35 alopecia patients at anywhere from one to four time points (pre-sensitization, 2, 6 and 24 weeks). General study outcomes and caveats: Repeated subsampling changed both the strength of the expansion versus patch-test correlation and the threshold at which the correlation became significant. Alopecia, a presumed autoimmune disease, was present in all patients, so the immune response of the patients might differ from that of healthy individuals. The number of TCRs above 1 in 1000 frequency did not change with DPC sensitization; there was no evidence of global repertoire structure alterations. Patch test score was positively correlated with the number of PT1 expanded TCRs, with significance at thresholds 8, 16 and 32 but not at 4. Expanded TCRs formed significantly more large CDR3 similarity clusters than pre-sensitization or healthy control sets, consistent with antigen-driven responses.

This clonotype came up many times. Its antigen is currently not known. Base qualities are not at hand, and no much larger clone is one base apart. The method behind the library was RACE. TCRdb records NextSeq 500 as the sequencer. During library preparation, unique molecular identifiers were attached to individual cDNA molecules so that TCRs could be counted in a quantitative, reproducible way. For every blood RNA sample, sequencing covered both the TCR alpha and TCR beta chains. The study's own analysis went as follows. The median number of TCRs per sample was 90,000 to 100,000, ranging from about 20,000 to 750,000. V, J and CDR3 annotation of the TCR reads was carried out using the Decombinator software suite. To make PS versus PT1 abundance plots, every sample was subsampled to the same number of TCRs (28,000). Expanded TCRs were defined as absent before sensitization and observed at least eight times at the 2-week time point. Starting from the raw public reads, TCRdb applied fastp trimming at Q25, assembled clones with MiXCR and retained in-frame beta chains. Here each entry gathers all rows of one CDR3 protein and keeps the most common genes and DNA. TCRdb's processing, not the authors', yielded these V and J calls. The sample has 74,000 or so distinct CDR3 sequences on record, 12% of them singletons. Roughly 3.6% of the sample rests with the top ten.

The time point label corresponds to: patch test 1, 2 weeks after DPC sensitization. In the paper's terms, the treatment or condition label means: therapeutic diphenylcyclopropenone sensitization with weekly scalp DPC. At every patch-test visit, the blood draw took place before the patch test was put on. Patients were eligible if aged 18 to 70, diagnosed with alopecia and judged suitable for DPC therapy, and pregnant patients were excluded. Total RNA was extracted from unfractionated whole blood that had been collected in Tempus Blood RNA tubes. At the junction V is shortened by 4 bases and J by 0 bases, with 6 bases in between. From the cysteine through the phenylalanine, the CDR3 covers 13 amino acids. Of all the DNA, just the CDR3 is kept, 39 bases in frame from base 1. Looking up the germline V gene (reference sequence) yields CDR1 LGHDT and CDR2 YNNKEL.

Sequenced material: whole blood, taken in connection with sensitization to the hapten diphenylcyclopropenone (DPC). The sequence is built from TRBV3-1 and TRBJ1-1; no confident D gene assignment can be made. This clonotype originated in an older woman with alopecia areata. Some clones in this sample may be carry-over from other donors' samples. CDR3 sequence: CASSPQLNTEAFF. The sequenced DNA is TGTGCCAGCAGCCCCCAATTGAACACTGAAGCTTTCTTT. The reference TRBV3-1 and TRBJ1-1 proteins fill in what lies around the CDR3, so the full variable domain reads DTAVSQTPKYLVTQMGNDKSIKCEQNLGHDTMYWYKQDSKKFLKIMFSYNNKELIINETVPNRFSPKSPDKAHLNLHINSLELGDSAVYFCASSPQLNTEAFFGQGTRLTVV.